The sequence of this T cell receptor beta chain was determined in a study of beta chain features in type 1 diabetes. Study summary: In all, 107,917,701 sorted cells from all samples were analyzed.

As to this clone: Its matching antigen is unknown. Other DNA variants within this sample encode the same CDR3.

Every isolated RNA sample was fully reverse transcribed, so sequencing captured expressed TCRB transcripts. Some clones are missing from TCRdb's copy, which holds only in-frame ones; the method was immunoSEQ multiplex PCR. The sample holds about 710,000 clones; over 12% are singletons and the top ten take 0.035% to 0.045%. On average, the one heparinised blood draw given by each donor was approximately 120 mL. Sorting of CD4+ naive, central memory, regulatory and stem cell-like memory cells was performed via CD45RO/CCR7/CD25/CD127/CD95/CD27. Germline V CDR1 and CDR2: SGHTA, FQGNSA. The trim removed 0 bases at V and 5 bases at J, leaving 5 bases unmatched. The CDR3 is 15 amino acids. General observations from the study: A moderate, significant TCRB CDR3 shortening appeared in type 1 diabetes across four CD4+ subsets.

The receptor was derived from a man between 18 and 35 years old with type 1 diabetes. The sample comprised naive CD4+ T cells from blood. This chain connects TRBV7-2 to TRBJ2-7, with TRBD1 matching over 9 bases. Here the CDR3 reads CASSLAGTGYNEQYF. The CDR3, as DNA: TGTGCCAGCAGCTTAGCCGGGACAGGGTACAACGAGCAGTACTTC.